The 20 T cell receptor beta chains reported below all come from one sample, sequenced in a study of OX40 agonist ivuxolimab in advanced cancers. Sequencing was performed with immunoSEQ multiplex PCR; in TCRdb, only in-frame clones are kept and a portion is missing. The profile shows 65,000 to 75,000 clones, over 75% of them singletons. Sequencing was performed on CD4+ or CD8+ T cells sorted from blood, taken in a trial of the OX40 agonist ivuxolimab. The receptor set was obtained from an adult with an advanced solid tumor such as melanoma, head and neck, liver or kidney cancer.

The chain recombines TRBV28 with TRBJ2-7, with 8 bases that match TRBD1. The ends lost 5 bases at V and 1 base at J; junction bases unmatched: 7. CDR3 size: 15 residues. Germline V gene lookup returns CDR1 MDHEN and CDR2 SYDVKM. As DNA, the CDR3 is TGTGCCAGCAGTCCTGGGACAGGAACTTCCTACGAGCAGTACTTC. Translation gives CASSPGTGTSYEQYF. The full variable domain, its missing parts supplied by reference TRBV28 and TRBJ2-7, is DVKVTQSSRYLVKRTGEKVFLECVQDMDHENMFWYRQDPGLGLRLIYFSYDVKMKEKGDIPEGYSVSREKKERFSLILESASTNQTSMYLCASSPGTGTSYEQYFGPGTRLTVT.

The CDR3 DNA is TGTGCCAGCAGTTTGGGGGCAGGAAACACTGAAGCTTTCTTT. Amino acid sequence: CASSLGAGNTEAFF. V gene TRBV27 combines with J gene TRBJ1-1, with D possibly TRBD1 on 6 matching bases. The germline V gene encodes CDR1 MNHEY and CDR2 SMNVEV (reference sequence). V dropped 3 bases and J dropped 2 bases, with 10 bases sitting between them. This CDR3 region has 14 residues.

The chain has TRBV5-4 and TRBJ2-1, with 8 bases that match TRBD1. Per germline, CDR1 SGHNT and CDR2 YYREEE (reference sequence). J was trimmed by 8 bases and V by 4 bases; bases with no gene match: 5. This CDR3 has 13 residues. CDR3: CASSGADRDEQFF. The CDR3 coding sequence is TGTGCCAGCAGCGGCGCGGACAGGGATGAGCAGTTCTTC.

This chain joins TRBV7-2 and TRBJ1-2; D not certain. Trimming shortened V by 0 bases and J by 5 bases, and 16 bases separated the two germline ends. Looked up from germline, CDR1 is SGHTA and CDR2 is FQGNSA. The length of the CDR3 is 16 residues. CDR3 protein: CASSLARAVGPYGYTF. Written as DNA, the CDR3 is TGTGCCAGCAGCTTAGCGCGGGCAGTTGGGCCGTATGGCTACACCTTC.

The chain couples TRBV6-5 to TRBJ2-7, with 10 bases that match TRBD2. The CDR3 is 15 amino acids. Trimming removed 6 bases from V and 0 bases from J; junction bases left unmatched: 5. The germline V gene has CDR1 MNHEY and CDR2 SVGAGI. CDR3 nucleotides: TGTGCCAGCAGGCGTACTAGCGGGAACTCCTACGAGCAGTACTTC. Translating gives CASRRTSGNSYEQYF.

This sequence joins TRBV28 and TRBJ2-7; 10 bases agree with TRBD1. This CDR3 region has 15 residues. Germline CDR1 and CDR2: MDHEN and SYDVKM. V was pared by 6 bases and J by 0 bases, with 5 bases of the junction left unmatched. CDR3 in DNA: TGTGCCAGCAGCCGGACAGGGGGTCACTCCTACGAGCAGTACTTC. It codes for CASSRTGGHSYEQYF.

The sample holds a few counts of this clone. The chain uses TRBV11-1 and TRBJ1-1; weak D call: TRBD1 (5 bases). V was cut by 5 bases and J by 4 bases, with 17 bases left in between. CDR1 SGHAT and CDR2 FQDESV come from the germline V gene (reference sequence). This CDR3 has 15 residues. The CDR3 nucleotides read TGTGCCAGCAGCGCTTTGGGGCAGGTGGGCACTGAAGCTTTCTTT. The encoded protein is CASSALGQVGTEAFF.

V is TRBV27 and J is TRBJ1-1; D is unclear. The CDR3 runs 13 residues. Per the germline V gene, CDR1 is MNHEY and CDR2 is SMNVEV (reference sequence). V lost 5 bases and J lost 5, with 12 bases in between. CDR3 nucleotides: TGTGCCAGCAGTCCAACACGGGGAACTGAAGCTTTCTTT. Protein sequence: CASSPTRGTEAFF.

The chain joins TRBV7-9 to TRBJ2-5; 10 bases line up with TRBD2. CDR1 and CDR2 (germline): SEHNR, FQNEAQ (reference sequence). V trimming: 5 bases; J trimming: 4 bases; junction bases outside the gene matches: 1. The CDR3 sequence is 13 residues long. The CDR3 coding sequence is TGTGCCAGCAGCCGGACTAGCGGAGAGACCCAGTACTTC. Protein sequence: CASSRTSGETQYF.

The chain uses TRBV5-4 and TRBJ1-2, with 9 bases matching TRBD1. The ends lost 0 bases at V and 7 bases at J; junction bases unmatched: 4. The CDR3 loop spans 14 amino acids. Germline CDR1 and CDR2: SGHNT and YYREEE (reference sequence). In DNA form, the CDR3 reads TGTGCCAGCAGCTTGGAACAGGGGGCCGGTGGCTACACCTTC. This encodes CASSLEQGAGGYTF.

This chain joins TRBV10-2 and TRBJ2-3; 9 bases align to TRBD2. CDR3 length equals 17 residues. The germline CDR1 and CDR2 sequences are WSHSY and SAAADI. Trimming cost V 4 bases and J 3 bases; bases outside gene matches: 11. The CDR3 DNA sequence: TGCGCCAGCAGTGGGCTAGCGGGGACCCGTAGAACAGATACGCAGTATTTT. Translation: CASSGLAGTRRTDTQYF.

The CDR3 protein is CSSLDSYGYTF. The CDR3 nucleotides are TGCAGCTCACTTGACAGCTATGGCTACACCTTC. The chain links TRBV29-1 to TRBJ1-2, with a possible D match to TRBD1 (5 bases). Trimming removed 8 bases at V and 4 bases at J, with 11 bases between. Germline lookup yields CDR1 SQVTM and CDR2 ANQGSEA. The CDR3 is 11 residues long. The full variable domain, completed using reference TRBV29-1 and TRBJ1-2, is SAVISQKPSRDICQRGTSLTIQCQVDSQVTMMFWYRQQPGQSLTLIATANQGSEATYESGFVIDKFPISRPNLTFSTLTVSNMSPEDSSIYLCSSLDSYGYTFGSGTRLTVV.

The V gene is TRBV19, the J gene TRBJ2-1, with 9 bases aligning to TRBD2. The junction had 9 bases not matched to a gene; V was cut back by 5 bases and J by 1 base. Germline V CDR1 and CDR2: LNHDA, SQIVND (reference sequence). The CDR3 spans 17 residues. The chain's CDR3 is CASSSARTSGSYNEQFF. In DNA form, the CDR3 reads TGTGCCAGTAGTTCCGCCCGCACTAGCGGGTCCTACAATGAGCAGTTCTTC.

CDR3: CASSRGQRNEQFF. The CDR3 DNA follows: TGTGCCAGCAGCCGAGGACAGAGGAATGAGCAGTTCTTC. The rearrangement joins TRBV11-2 to TRBJ2-1, with D perhaps TRBD1 (6 bases). The CDR3 is 13 amino acids. Between the trimmed V and J ends, which lost 5 bases and 7 bases, there was a span of 12 bases. CDR1 is SGHAT, CDR2 FQNNGV, per germline.

The chain has TRBV19 and TRBJ2-7; a possible D gene is TRBD1 (6 bases). The CDR3 runs 15 residues. The germline V and J ends were trimmed by 4 bases and 0 bases, with 13 bases remaining between them. Per the germline V gene, CDR1 is LNHDA and CDR2 is SQIVND (reference sequence). The CDR3 loop is CASSKQGSSSYEQYF. As DNA, the CDR3 is TGTGCCAGTAGTAAACAGGGCTCGAGCTCCTACGAGCAGTACTTC. The whole variable domain, filled in from reference TRBV19 and TRBJ2-7, reads DGGITQSPKYLFRKEGQNVTLSCEQNLNHDAMYWYRQDPGQGLRLIYYSQIVNDFQKGDIAEGYSVSREKKESFPLTVTSAQKNPTAFYLCASSKQGSSSYEQYFGPGTRLTVT.

V is TRBV7-6 and J is TRBJ2-1, with TRBD2 matching over 7 bases. This CDR3 has 14 amino acids. With 5 bases clipped from V and 8 bases from J, the junction kept 9 bases outside the gene matches. Germline lookup yields CDR1 SGHVS and CDR2 FNYEAQ. This CDR3 is CASSALLAADEQFF. In nucleotides, the CDR3 is TGTGCCAGCAGCGCCCTTCTAGCGGCCGATGAGCAGTTCTTC.

This clone was counted a few times. The rearrangement uses TRBV13 and TRBJ2-7; possible D gene TRBD2, 5 bases. Per the germline V gene, CDR1 is PRHDT and CDR2 is FYEKMQ (reference sequence). The CDR3 length is 14 residues. Trimming removed 5 bases from V and 0 bases from J, with 11 bases in between. The CDR3 loop is CASSPGRDSYEQYF. CDR3 in DNA: TGTGCCAGCAGCCCCGGCCGGGACTCCTACGAGCAGTACTTC.

J is TRBJ2-1 and V is TRBV30; tentative D call: TRBD2 (5 bases). Germline V gene lookup returns CDR1 GTSNPN and CDR2 SVGIG (reference sequence). V was trimmed by 4 bases and J by 0 bases, leaving 19 bases between them. This CDR3 region has 17 residues. CDR3 nucleotide sequence: TGTGCCTGGAAATCCAAGTGGAGGCGCCCCTCCTACAATGAGCAGTTCTTC. Translation gives CAWKSKWRRPSYNEQFF.

The V and J genes are TRBV7-9 and TRBJ1-4; no clear D. From germline, CDR1 is SEHNR and CDR2 FQNEAQ (reference sequence). Trimming removed 7 bases from V and 7 bases from J, with 19 bases in between. This CDR3 has 15 amino acids. The CDR3 DNA reads as TGTGCCAGCACCTCCACGAGCGCTTGGGGTGAAAAACTGTTTTTT. Its translation: CASTSTSAWGEKLFF.

The chain couples TRBV7-2 to TRBJ2-7, with D possibly TRBD1 on 6 matching bases. The germline V and J ends were trimmed by 3 bases and 0 bases, with 15 bases remaining between them. This CDR3 contains 16 residues. Germline values: CDR1 SGHTA, CDR2 FQGNSA. The CDR3 loop is CASSFRTGLSSYEQYF. The DNA for the CDR3 is TGTGCCAGCAGCTTCCGCACAGGGCTGAGCTCCTACGAGCAGTACTTC. The full variable domain, with the rest looked up from reference TRBV7-2 and TRBJ2-7, is GAGVSQSPSNKVTEKGKDVELRCDPISGHTALYWYRQSLGQGLEFLIYFQGNSAPDKSGLPSDRFSAERTGGSVSTLTIQRTQQEDSAVYLCASSFRTGLSSYEQYFGPGTRLTVT.